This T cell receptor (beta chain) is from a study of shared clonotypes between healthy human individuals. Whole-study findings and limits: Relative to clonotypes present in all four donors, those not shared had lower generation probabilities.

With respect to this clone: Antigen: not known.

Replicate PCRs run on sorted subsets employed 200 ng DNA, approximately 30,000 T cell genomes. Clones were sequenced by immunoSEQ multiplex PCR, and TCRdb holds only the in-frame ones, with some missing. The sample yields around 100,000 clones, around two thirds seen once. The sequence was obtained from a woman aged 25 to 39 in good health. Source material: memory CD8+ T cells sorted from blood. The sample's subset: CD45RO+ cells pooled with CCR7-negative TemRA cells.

The CDR3 region is CASSEGWVPGELFF. CDR3 nucleotide sequence: TGTGCCAGCAGTGAAGGATGGGTTCCCGGGGAGCTGTTTTTT. The chain employs TRBV6-1 and TRBJ2-2; D remains ambiguous. CDR1 is MNHNS, CDR2 SASEGT, per germline. CDR3 length: 14 residues. Deletions cut 1 base from V and 6 bases from J, with 9 bases between.